A single sample gave rise to the 21 T cell receptor beta chains below, sequenced in a study of blood T cells in healthy people across ages. It was with a sample-barcoded 5' primer and a J-beta primer mix that a second PCR of roughly 6 to 12 cycles was run. TCRdb fed the 5' RACE reads into MiXCR, producing one record per CDR3 protein. The sample has fewer than 750,000 distinct CDR3 sequences, under 55% seen once. Sequencing input: blood. The receptors were gathered from a man of 80 years or more in good health.

This clonotype was found a few times. This chain links TRBV9 with TRBJ2-1, with TRBD1 as a possible D gene (5 bases). Trimming shortened V by 2 bases and J by 10 bases, and 13 bases separated the two germline ends. The CDR3 loop spans 13 amino acids. The germline CDR1 and CDR2 sequences are SGDLS and YYNGEE. This chain's CDR3 is CASSVATDREQFF. The CDR3 DNA follows: TGTGCCAGCAGCGTTGCGACAGACCGGGAGCAGTTCTTC.

The V call is TRBV7-9, the J call TRBJ2-1; D uncertain. V was cut by 5 bases and J by 8 bases, with 16 bases left in between. Germline lookup yields CDR1 SEHNR and CDR2 FQNEAQ (reference sequence). This CDR3 is built from 14 residues. The CDR3 sequence: CASSPRSSGHEQFF. CDR3 DNA: TGTGCCAGCAGCCCCCGATCTAGTGGTCATGAGCAGTTCTTC.

The chain links TRBV7-2 to TRBJ2-5; TRBD1 aligns across 7 bases. Germline V gives CDR1 SGHTA, CDR2 FQGNSA. The V gene end was trimmed by 5 bases and the J gene end by 5 bases; junction bases not matched to a gene: 17. The CDR3 extends over 17 amino acids. CDR3 in amino acids: CASSPSGDRVRWETQYF. The CDR3 region has the DNA TGTGCCAGCAGCCCCTCGGGCGACAGGGTTCGGTGGGAGACCCAGTACTTC. The complete variable domain, with remaining parts taken from reference TRBV7-2 and TRBJ2-5, reads GAGVSQSPSNKVTEKGKDVELRCDPISGHTALYWYRQSLGQGLEFLIYFQGNSAPDKSGLPSDRFSAERTGGSVSTLTIQRTQQEDSAVYLCASSPSGDRVRWETQYFGPGTRLLVL.

This clonotype was counted once. The CDR3 here is CASSVGTGRRGYTF. The CDR3 DNA reads as TGTGCCAGCAGCGTGGGGACAGGGAGAAGAGGCTACACCTTC. The genes are TRBV7-9 and TRBJ1-2; TRBD1 aligns across 9 bases. Germline CDR1 and CDR2: SEHNR and FQNEAQ (reference sequence). Trimming at V came to 5 bases and at J to 8 bases, leaving 9 bases not matched to a gene. This CDR3 contains 14 residues. Variable domain in full (rest from reference TRBV7-9 and TRBJ1-2): DTGVSQNPRHKITKRGQNVTFRCDPISEHNRLYWYRQTLGQGPEFLTYFQNEAQLEKSRLLSDRFSAERPKGSFSTLEIQRTEQGDSAMYLCASSVGTGRRGYTFGSGTRLTVV.

The rearrangement links TRBV29-1 to TRBJ2-5, with unresolved D. The CDR3 length is 12 residues. From germline, CDR1 is SQVTM and CDR2 ANQGSEA. Deletions cut 0 bases from V and 11 bases from J, with 13 bases between. CDR3 nucleotides: TGCAGCGTTGAAGACCAGCGCGATGAGCAGTACTTC. Protein product: CSVEDQRDEQYF.

Regarding this clonotype: An end of the junction does not agree with germline; a read error may underlie this. The chain combines TRBV7-2 with TRBJ2-1; 11 positions agree with TRBD1. CDR1 is SGHTA, CDR2 FQGNSA, per germline. This CDR3 is built from 15 residues. The CDR3: CASSLRTGGFDEQVF. CDR3 in DNA: TGTGCCAGCAGCTTACGGACAGGGGGCTTCGATGAGCAGGTCTTC. The whole variable domain, filled in from reference TRBV7-2 and TRBJ2-1, reads GAGVSQSPSNKVTEKGKDVELRCDPISGHTALYWYRQSLGQGLEFLIYFQGNSAPDKSGLPSDRFSAERTGGSVSTLTIQRTQQEDSAVYLCASSLRTGGFDEQVFGPGTRLTVL.

This chain links TRBV5-6 with TRBJ1-1; TRBD1 agrees at 7 bases. This CDR3 contains 18 residues. V shed 4 bases and J 0 bases; nucleotides not matched to a gene: 15. The germline gives CDR1 SGHDT, CDR2 YYEEEE. The CDR3: CASSRLDGTDLMNTEAFF. The CDR3 DNA follows: TGTGCCAGCAGCCGCCTGGACGGGACAGACCTCATGAACACTGAAGCTTTCTTT.

The chain combines TRBV7-6 with TRBJ2-7; TRBD1 agrees at 7 bases. V gave up 6 bases and J gave up 1 base; unmatched junction bases: 9. Looked up from germline, CDR1 is SGHVS and CDR2 is FNYEAQ. The CDR3 is made up of 15 amino acids. The CDR3 is CASSRGPGQSYEQYF. In nucleotides, the CDR3 is TGTGCCAGCAGTCGGGGTCCGGGACAGTCCTACGAGCAGTACTTC.

CDR3 amino acids: CASSFSRVGGIDTQYF. CDR3 sequence (DNA): TGTGCCAGCAGCTTTTCTCGGGTCGGGGGTATAGATACGCAGTATTTT. This sequence joins TRBV7-2 and TRBJ2-3; a weak D match, TRBD2 (6 bases). The V gene lost 3 bases and the J gene lost 5 bases, with 18 bases spanning the gap. Germline lookup yields CDR1 SGHTA and CDR2 FQGNSA. The CDR3 length is 16 residues. The complete variable domain, with remaining parts taken from reference TRBV7-2 and TRBJ2-3, reads GAGVSQSPSNKVTEKGKDVELRCDPISGHTALYWYRQSLGQGLEFLIYFQGNSAPDKSGLPSDRFSAERTGGSVSTLTIQRTQQEDSAVYLCASSFSRVGGIDTQYFGPGTRLTVL.

This clonotype was recorded only once. V is TRBV24-1 and J is TRBJ2-5; no reliable D call. From germline, CDR1 is KGHDR and CDR2 SFDVKD. The CDR3 has 14 amino acids. V was cut by 5 bases and J by 4 bases, with 13 bases left in between. The CDR3 DNA sequence: TGTGCCACCAGTGCCACACGGCCGGGAGAGACCCAGTACTTC. This encodes CATSATRPGETQYF.

This clonotype was detected a few times. This chain uses TRBV29-1 with TRBJ2-5; the match to TRBD1 covers 9 bases. The DNA end is more similar to TRBJ2-7, so the J call may be wrong. Per the germline V gene, CDR1 is SQVTM and CDR2 is ANQGSEA. CDR3 length equals 12 residues. CDR3 sequence: CSVDGQGYEQYF. The CDR3 coding sequence is TGCAGCGTTGACGGACAGGGGTACGAGCAGTACTTC.

Only a few counts were recorded for this clonotype. A much larger clone sits a single nucleotide away, making a read error possible. This chain connects TRBV6-5 to TRBJ2-3, with 7 bases that match TRBD1. Germline trimming cut 5 bases from V and 6 bases from J; bases unmatched to any gene: 8. There are 14 residues in the CDR3. Germline V lookup: CDR1 MNHEY, CDR2 SVGAGI. The CDR3 nucleotides read TGTGCCAGCAGTGATAGAGGGGGCTATGATACGCAGTATTTT. Protein: CASSDRGGYDTQYF.

This clonotype was counted many times. The J gene is TRBJ2-1, the V gene TRBV2; D gene uncertain. CDR3 size: 13 residues. From germline, CDR1 is SNHLY and CDR2 FYNNEI. V was cut by 0 bases and J by 15 bases, with 15 bases left in between. CDR3 protein: CASSEALGFRAFF. CDR3 in DNA: TGTGCCAGCAGTGAAGCGCTGGGTTTCAGAGCGTTCTTC.

This clonotype was counted between two and nine times. This chain connects TRBV11-2 to TRBJ2-5; a possible D gene is TRBD2 (7 bases). This CDR3 is 14 amino acids long. The germline V gene has CDR1 SGHAT and CDR2 FQNNGV. Trimming stripped 5 bases from V and 5 bases from J, with 15 bases between. The CDR3 loop reads CASSPLGGRETQYF. The DNA of the CDR3 is TGTGCCAGCAGCCCCCTCGGGGGGCGGGAGACCCAGTACTTC. Combining the CDR3 with reference TRBV11-2 and TRBJ2-5 gives the whole variable domain EAGVAQSPRYKIIEKRQSVAFWCNPISGHATLYWYQQILGQGPKLLIQFQNNGVVDDSQLPKDRFSAERLKGVDSTLKIQPAKLEDSAVYLCASSPLGGRETQYFGPGTRLLVL.

This chain uses TRBV5-1 with TRBJ2-5, with D possibly matching TRBD2 (6 bases). The CDR3 sequence is 13 residues long. V lost 6 bases and J 11 bases, leaving 20 bases between the germline ends. The germline CDR1 and CDR2 sequences are SGHRS and YFSETQ. The CDR3 loop is CASMPQPSGEQYF. DNA of the CDR3: TGCGCCAGCATGCCACAACCGTCGGGGGAGCAGTACTTC.

The gene calls are TRBV4-3 and TRBJ2-3; 8 nucleotides agree with TRBD1. Trimming took 0 bases from V and 2 from J; bases not matched to a gene: 7. Germline V gene lookup returns CDR1 LGHNA and CDR2 YSLEER. This CDR3 region has 17 residues. CDR3 in amino acids: CASSQDWQGAYTDTQYF. CDR3 nucleotide sequence: TGCGCCAGCAGCCAAGATTGGCAGGGGGCGTACACAGATACGCAGTATTTT.

This clonotype was seen a few times. This chain links TRBV20-1 with TRBJ2-1, with 10 bases identical to TRBD2. The length of the CDR3 is 18 residues. CDR1 and CDR2 from the germline V gene are DFQATT and SNEGSKA (reference sequence). The ends lost 2 bases at V and 0 bases at J; junction bases unmatched: 10. The CDR3 coding sequence is TGCAGTGCTAGACTCGTAGCGGGAGGATTTAGCTCCTACAATGAGCAGTTCTTC. This sequence encodes CSARLVAGGFSSYNEQFF.

V and J are TRBV7-8 and TRBJ1-4; D is unresolved. The CDR3 totals 16 residues. V lost 5 bases to trimming and J lost 0 bases, with 13 bases between them. CDR1 is SGHVS, CDR2 FQNEAQ, per germline. The CDR3 DNA sequence: TGTGCCAGCAGCCTTGAGTCAGGTGCAACTAATGAAAAACTGTTTTTT. This gives the protein CASSLESGATNEKLFF.

The rearrangement links TRBV20-1 to TRBJ2-3, with D tentatively TRBD1 or TRBD2 (5 bases each). The ends were cut back, 4 bases at V and 2 bases at J, with 16 bases in the middle. Germline CDR1 and CDR2: DFQATT and SNEGSKA (reference sequence). This CDR3 is 15 amino acids long. CDR3 loop: CSAKSSQGVTDTQYF. The CDR3 bases are TGCAGTGCTAAGTCTAGCCAGGGAGTCACAGATACGCAGTATTTT.

This chain uses TRBV30 with TRBJ1-4, with D hard to call. The length of the CDR3 is 13 residues. Germline V lookup: CDR1 GTSNPN, CDR2 SVGIG (reference sequence). V was trimmed by 6 bases and J by 8 bases, leaving 16 bases between them. For the CDR3, the DNA is TGTGCCTGCGGGCCCCAGGTCGGGGAAAAACTGTTTTTT. Translation: CACGPQVGEKLFF.

In nucleotides, the CDR3 is TGTGCCAGCAGCTTAGGACTAGCGGGAGATGCCCATGAGCAGTTCTTC. Amino acid sequence: CASSLGLAGDAHEQFF. V gene TRBV7-6 combines with J gene TRBJ2-1, with 12 bases lining up with TRBD2. Germline V gene data show CDR1 as SGHVS and CDR2 as FNYEAQ. J was trimmed by 8 bases and V by 1 base; bases with no gene match: 6. CDR3 length: 16 amino acids.